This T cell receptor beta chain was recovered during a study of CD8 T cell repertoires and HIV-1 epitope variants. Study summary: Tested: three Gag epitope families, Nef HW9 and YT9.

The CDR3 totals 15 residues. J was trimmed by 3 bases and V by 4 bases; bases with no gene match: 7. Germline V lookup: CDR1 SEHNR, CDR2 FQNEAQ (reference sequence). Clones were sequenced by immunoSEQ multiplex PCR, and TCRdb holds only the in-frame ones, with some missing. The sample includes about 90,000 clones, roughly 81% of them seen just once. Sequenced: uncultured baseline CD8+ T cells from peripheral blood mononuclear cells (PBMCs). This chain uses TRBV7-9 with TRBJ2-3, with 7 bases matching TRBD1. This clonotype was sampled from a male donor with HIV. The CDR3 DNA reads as TGTGCCAGCAGCTCCCGACAGGGAAGGACAGATACGCAGTATTTT. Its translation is CASSSRQGRTDTQYF.